This T cell receptor beta chain was captured in a study of blood T cells in healthy people across ages (dated by TCRdb to between 2014 and 2016). A note on the overall study: In model experiments, roughly one uniquely barcoded TCR beta cDNA molecule per two T cells was captured by template switching. Age-related changes in TCR beta repertoire diversity were measured in the study by deep sequencing normalized with unique cDNA molecular identifiers. Four age groups were formed from the donors: young (average approximately 15 years), middle-aged (around 37), aged (more than 55) and long-lived (around 80). Two additional independent replicas of 1 million unique cDNA reads from the same blood draw were analyzed for two donors (one aged 18 to 30 and one aged 80 or older).

In the case of this clonotype: The antigen this receptor binds is unknown. No much larger clonotype is one base removed from it; base qualities were not supplied.

Summary of the overall study and its limitations: Total diversity estimates from one million sequenced T cells were considered lower bounds and underestimates. Observed TCR beta diversity per million T cells fell roughly linearly with age, and a significant reduction was already apparent by age roughly 40. Observed TCR beta diversity correlated strongly with the percentage of naive T cells measured by flow cytometry. Because the CMV infection status of the donors was unknown, age-related changes in expanded clonotypes may potentially have been confounded. Compared with the aged group, more naive CD4+ T cells, fewer expanded clones and increased TCR diversity were shown by the long-lived group, suggesting age selection. Conclusive comparison of naive and antigen-experienced compartments was prevented by the profiling of bulk unsorted PBMCs.

The 40 or so donors, aged roughly 6 to 95 years, were systemically healthy Caucasian individuals from Russia. Ten milliliters of peripheral blood were drawn from each donor into EDTA-treated Vacutainer tubes. Ficoll-Paque density-gradient centrifugation was used to isolate PBMCs, with at least 6 million per sample. Trizol reagent was used to extract total RNA from the PBMCs, yielding at least 6 micrograms per sample. Naive CD45RAhigh/CD27high T cell percentages were measured by flow cytometry on a PBMC aliquot from every donor. Libraries were prepared through 5' RACE. These reads were obtained on an Illumina HiSeq 2500. The second PCR ran for roughly 6 to 11 cycles and used a J-beta primer mix along with a sample-barcoded 5' primer. A template-switch 5' adaptor carrying 12 random nucleotides introduced a unique molecular identifier onto each TCR beta cDNA molecule. Each sample yielded at least 3 million CDR3-containing paired-end reads. The Mint cDNA synthesis kit, primed by a TRBC-specific oligonucleotide, was used to synthesize first-strand cDNA from all RNA. All cDNA was treated with uracil-DNA glycosylase and then went through a first 18-cycle PCR with the universal primers M1SS and BC2_uni_R. Per the original workflow: Each sample was normalized by randomly selecting 1 million high-quality reads, each carrying a distinct molecular identifier. Reads with shared molecular identifiers were discarded instead of being binned into consensus sequences. CDR3 identification, clonotype clustering and error correction used MiTCR with a Q25 quality threshold and the strictest error-elimination algorithm. A nonparametric unseen species model with Euler transformation was used to estimate lower-bound total TCR beta diversity. TCRdb trimmed the raw reads at Q25, called clones with MiXCR and kept productive beta chains. Every entry covers one CDR3 protein and lists the most common genes and DNA from its rows. The V and J calls, along with clone size, are taken from TCRdb and not from the paper's own processing. The sample data list about 780,000 distinct CDR3 sequences, and under 30% of these were observed just once. About 2.9% of the sample is taken by the ten largest.

The CDR3, cysteine through phenylalanine, is 15 amino acids long. The sequence is cut down to CDR3 DNA, 45 bases in frame from base 1. Clipping removes 0 bases from V and 9 bases from J, with 10 as the unmatched junction base count. CDR1 and CDR2, per the germline V gene, are SGHAT and FQNNGV. Another study also made use of these data, one on T cells of mothers and their children. The other study reports the following: Nine systemically healthy Caucasian individuals served as donors, namely three mothers together with their six children. cDNA synthesis consumed the entire amount of extracted RNA, loaded at 1.5 ug RNA in each 15 ul reaction. In the second PCR, the M1S primer added sample barcodes and 2-4 random nucleotides. Over 9.5 million TCR beta CDR3 reads were obtained for each mother, and about 3 million reads were obtained for each child. In both related and unrelated pairs, thymic selection shapes the output of TCR recombination in a similar way, with inherited differences having only a minor effect. Normalized repertoire overlap was always found to be slightly, but never significantly, higher in related mother-child pairs than in unrelated mother-child pairs. Persistent microchimeric T cell clones were not detected, at a sensitivity of about 100 clones per million clonotypes. In the study, deep NGS was used to compare the TCR beta repertoires of mothers and children, and features distinguishing related mother-child pairs from unrelated individuals were sought. The mean age was around 42 +/- 4 years for the mothers and approximately 11 +/- 4 years for the children. After adapters were ligated using NEBNext reagents, the libraries underwent 100+100 nt paired-end sequencing on an Illumina HiSeq 2000. Mother and child libraries were prepared a month apart and sequenced in separate runs to prevent cross-contamination. For each donor, between about 450,000 and 2,300,000 distinct TCR beta clonotypes were identified. Naive TCR beta clonotypes were estimated from low-frequency clonotypes matched to each donor's FACS-determined naive share, without sorting.

Sequences were obtained from blood. The clonotype comes from a boy aged 5-17 years in good health. The rearranged chain carries TRBV11-2 and TRBJ2-7; the junction holds 8 bases that match TRBD1. The CDR3 reads as follows: CASSLDGTGRHGQYF. DNA sequence: TGTGCCAGCAGCTTAGATGGGACAGGTCGTCACGGGCAGTACTTC.